The clone carrying this T cell receptor beta chain has more than one count but fewer than ten. This sample was taken from a study of blood T cells in healthy people across ages. Germline V gene data show CDR1 as SGHTA and CDR2 as FQGNSA. The V end was cut by 5 bases, the J end by 0 bases, with 13 bases between. CDR3 length: 15 residues. A second roughly 6 to 11 cycle PCR used barcoded and J-beta primers. TCRdb passed the 5' RACE reads through MiXCR, listing each CDR3 protein once. The sample has about 800,000 distinct CDR3 sequences; just under 25% are singletons. The same data also contributed to another study, on T cells of mothers and their children. Turning to that study: Pairs that are related and pairs that are unrelated have TCR recombination output shaped similarly by thymic selection. Related mother-child pairs shared slightly more overlap than unrelated pairs, but the difference was non-significant.

The source material was blood. The chain employs TRBV7-2 and TRBJ2-5; either TRBD1 or TRBD2 may supply D (5 bases each). The origin of this receptor is a boy aged 5-17 years in good health. The CDR3 loop reads CASSPMGDYQETQYF. The CDR3 DNA is TGTGCCAGCAGCCCGATGGGGGATTACCAAGAGACCCAGTACTTC.